Each of the 4 T cell receptor beta chains below was sequenced from the same sample in a study of STAT5B mutations in CD4+ large granular lymphocyte leukemia. Repertoires were generated with immunoSEQ multiplex PCR, while TCRdb's copy carries only in-frame clones and drops some. The sample yields approximately 8,400 clones, roughly 86% seen once. The sequenced sample consisted of PBMCs. The receptor set was obtained from a woman aged 65 to 85 with CD4+ T-cell large granular lymphocyte leukemia.

The J gene is TRBJ2-3, the V gene TRBV25-1, with D unclear. Between the trimmed V and J ends, which lost 5 bases and 0 bases, there was a span of 15 bases. The CDR3 is 16 residues long. Germline lookup yields CDR1 MGHDK and CDR2 SYGVNS. The CDR3 is CASSSSRPASTDTQYF. DNA for the CDR3: TGTGCCAGCAGTTCCTCCCGGCCGGCTAGCACAGATACGCAGTATTTT.

This chain uses TRBV5-4 with TRBJ2-7; 8 nucleotides line up with TRBD1. CDR1 and CDR2 from the germline V gene are SGHNT and YYREEE (reference sequence). J gave up 2 bases and V 4 bases, and 5 bases lay outside the gene matches. CDR3 length equals 14 residues. CDR3 sequence (DNA): TGTGCCAGCAGCAAAGGACAGGGCGCCTACGAGCAGTACTTC. It is translated as CASSKGQGAYEQYF.

The gene calls are TRBV4-2 and TRBJ2-5; tentatively, D is TRBD1 or TRBD2 (5 bases each). CDR1 LGHNA and CDR2 YNFKEQ come from the germline V gene. The CDR3 spans 15 residues. V was shortened by 4 bases and J by 5 bases, with 17 bases between the two germline ends. The CDR3 nucleotides are TGTGCCAGCAGCCGCCAGCCTGGGGACGAGGAGACCCAGTACTTC. Its protein product is CASSRQPGDEETQYF.

The chain carries TRBV9 and TRBJ2-7; 16 bases are shared with TRBD2. This CDR3 region has 18 residues. V was clipped by 4 bases and J by 0 bases; unmatched bases: 7. Germline values: CDR1 SGDLS, CDR2 YYNGEE. The CDR3 coding sequence is TGTGCCAGCAGCCCAAGGGGACTAGCGGGGGGGTTCTCCTACGAGCAGTACTTC. This translates into CASSPRGLAGGFSYEQYF. Full variable domain (missing parts from reference TRBV9 and TRBJ2-7): DSGVTQTPKHLITATGQRVTLRCSPRSGDLSVYWYQQSLDQGLQFLIQYYNGEERAKGNILERFSAQQFPDLHSELNLSSLELGDSALYFCASSPRGLAGGFSYEQYFGPGTRLTVT.